This T cell receptor (beta chain) was identified in a study of blood T cells in healthy people across ages. A word on this clonotype: Its target is unknown.

Study-level results: TCR beta diversity, measured per million T cells, fell in a roughly linear way with age. Donor CMV status, an unknown factor, possibly confounded changes in expanded clonotypes. Researchers judged that diversity estimates from one million T cells fell short of true values.

In germline, CDR1 is SGHRS, CDR2 YFSETQ. This CDR3 comprises 13 residues. Trimming removed 1 base from V and 7 bases from J, with 11 bases in between. Primers used in a second PCR of about 7 to 11 cycles were a sample-barcoded 5' primer and a J-beta primer mix. Using its own MiXCR run on the 5' RACE reads, TCRdb lists one record per CDR3 protein. Among almost 800,000 distinct CDR3 sequences listed, roughly 60% were seen once. Isolated PBMCs totaled at least 7 million in each sample. The clonotype was recovered from a man aged 25-45 years in good health. Specimen: blood. V and J are TRBV5-1 and TRBJ1-1, with D unresolved. CDR3: CASSLSVWDEAFF. CDR3 in DNA: TGCGCCAGCAGCTTGTCGGTTTGGGATGAAGCTTTCTTT.